The clone carrying this T cell receptor (beta chain) was counted once. As yet, its antigen is unknown. CD8 cells regarded as naive lacked CD45RO, were positively chosen for CCR7, and omitted terminally differentiated effector memory CD45RA+ cells. A roughly 200 ng quantity of DNA, tens of thousands of T cell genomes, went into the sorted-subset replicate PCRs. Profiled with immunoSEQ multiplex PCR; TCRdb holds only in-frame clones, not every one. In the table there are 2 million or so clones, approximately 95% of which are singletons. This entry comes from a study of shared clonotypes between healthy human individuals. In the study overall: Used for every donor were three CD4 naive, three CD4 memory, two CD8 naive and one CD8 memory plate.

The CDR3 consists of 15 residues. Germline CDR1 is SGHNT and CDR2 is YYREEE (reference sequence). V shed 4 bases, J shed 8 bases, and the junction held 12 bases outside the gene matches. The study's findings and limits: Compared with memory subsets, naive subsets generally had larger estimated richness. Donors were few, which limited the genetic and exposure-history diversity represented.

The receptor comes from a man younger than 35 in good health. Sequenced material: naive CD8+ T cells sorted from blood. V usage is TRBV5-4 and J usage is TRBJ1-2, with TRBD1 identical over 9 bases. CDR3 protein: CASSGLRDRVGGYTF. CDR3 DNA: TGTGCCAGCAGCGGTCTCCGGGACAGGGTAGGAGGCTACACCTTC.